This TCR beta chain was sequenced for a study of shared T cell receptors in the human thymus. Using immunoSEQ multiplex PCR, the repertoire was profiled, and TCRdb retains in-frame clones only, with some absent. The sample holds hundreds of thousands of clones; about 90% are singletons and the top ten take roughly 0.0087%. Trimming at V came to 4 bases and at J to 5 bases, leaving 10 bases not matched to a gene. Per germline, CDR1 MGHDK and CDR2 SYGVNS. The CDR3 extends over 16 amino acids. This same sample was also taken into another study, of human thymus T cells.

The source is a boy in the first two years of life with a congenital heart defect. The sequencing input was thymocytes. V usage is TRBV25-1 and J usage is TRBJ2-1, with TRBD2 identical over 8 bases. CDR3 DNA sequence: TGTGCCAGCAGTGCCCCCTCGGCGGGAGGTAACAATGAGCAGTTCTTC. It specifies CASSAPSAGGNNEQFF.